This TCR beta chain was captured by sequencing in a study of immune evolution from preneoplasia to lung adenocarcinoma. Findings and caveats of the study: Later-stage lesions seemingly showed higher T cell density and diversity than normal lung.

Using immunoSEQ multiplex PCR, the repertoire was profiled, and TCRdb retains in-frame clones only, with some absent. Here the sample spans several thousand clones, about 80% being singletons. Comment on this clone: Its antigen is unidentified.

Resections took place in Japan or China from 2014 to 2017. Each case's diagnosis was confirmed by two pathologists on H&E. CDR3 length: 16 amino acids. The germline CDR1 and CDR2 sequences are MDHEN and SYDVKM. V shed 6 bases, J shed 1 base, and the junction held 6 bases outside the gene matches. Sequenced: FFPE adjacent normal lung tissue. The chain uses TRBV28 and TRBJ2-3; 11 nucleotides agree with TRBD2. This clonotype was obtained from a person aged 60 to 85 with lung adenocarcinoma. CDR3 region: CASRRYSGGGTDTQYF. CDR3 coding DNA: TGTGCCAGCAGGAGGTATAGCGGGGGGGGCACAGATACGCAGTATTTT. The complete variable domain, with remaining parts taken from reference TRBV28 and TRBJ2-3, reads DVKVTQSSRYLVKRTGEKVFLECVQDMDHENMFWYRQDPGLGLRLIYFSYDVKMKEKGDIPEGYSVSREKKERFSLILESASTNQTSMYLCASRRYSGGGTDTQYFGPGTRLTVL.